A single sample gave rise to the 27 T cell receptor beta chains below, sequenced in a study of shared clonotypes between healthy human individuals. Assay used: immunoSEQ multiplex PCR; TCRdb lists only in-frame clones, some missing. The table records millions of clones, about 92% of them present only once. The sample consisted of naive CD4+ T cells sorted from blood. The subset is: CD45RA+ positively selected. These receptors were collected from a man aged 18 to 29 in good health.

On this clone: Other nucleotide sequences from this sample produce the same CDR3. The rearrangement uses TRBV10-3 and TRBJ2-3; D uncertain. Per the germline V gene, CDR1 is ENHRY and CDR2 is SYGVKD. Trimming left V 8 bases short and J 3 bases short, with 9 bases between. The CDR3 length is 12 residues. The CDR3 region is CAIDSGTDTQYF. The CDR3 region has the DNA TGTGCCATCGATTCAGGAACAGATACGCAGTATTTT.

This clone is a singleton in its sample. The chain recombines TRBV5-8 with TRBJ1-4; D may be TRBD1 (6 bases). CDR1 is SGHTS and CDR2 is YDEGEE in the germline V gene. Trimming shortened V by 0 bases and J by 3 bases, and 15 bases separated the two germline ends. This CDR3 has 17 residues. This CDR3 reads CASSLAISTGPNEKLFF. CDR3 DNA sequence: TGTGCCAGCAGCTTGGCCATTTCGACAGGACCTAATGAAAAACTGTTTTTT. The complete variable domain, with remaining parts taken from reference TRBV5-8 and TRBJ1-4, reads EAGVTQSPTHLIKTRGQQATLRCSPISGHTSVYWYQQALGLGLQFLLWYDEGEERNRGNFPPRFSGRQFPNYSSELNVNALELEDSALYLCASSLAISTGPNEKLFFGSGTQLSVL.

This sequence joins TRBV6-5 and TRBJ1-4, with a weak D call TRBD1 (6 bases). With 5 bases removed from V and 7 bases from J, the gap between germline ends came to 11 bases. The CDR3 has 13 residues. Looked up from germline, CDR1 is MNHEY and CDR2 is SVGAGI. CDR3 loop: CASSPIGGEKLFF. The CDR3 coding sequence is TGTGCCAGCAGTCCGATAGGGGGTGAAAAACTGTTTTTT.

The V and J genes are TRBV5-4 and TRBJ2-5; TRBD1 might be the D (6 bases). Trimming took 3 bases from V and 1 from J, leaving 10 bases between them. The CDR3 runs 14 residues. In germline, CDR1 is SGHNT, CDR2 YYREEE (reference sequence). Written as DNA, the CDR3 is TGTGCCAGCAGCTCAGGGGTTGCCCAAGAGACCCAGTACTTC. Residues: CASSSGVAQETQYF.

The chain couples TRBV19 to TRBJ1-5, with 10 bases that match TRBD1. This CDR3 is built from 15 residues. CDR1 and CDR2 from the germline V gene are LNHDA and SQIVND (reference sequence). V was clipped by 6 bases and J by 4 bases; unmatched bases: 6. The CDR3 coding sequence is TGTGCCAGTAGCGACCCGGGACAGGGGAATCAGCCCCAGCATTTT. Its translation is CASSDPGQGNQPQHF.

The CDR3 DNA reads TGTGCCAGTAGTATACAATTAGGGGGATCCTACGAGCAGTACTTC. Its translation: CASSIQLGGSYEQYF. The chain links TRBV19 to TRBJ2-7, with a possible D match to TRBD1 (6 bases). The CDR3 runs 15 residues. Between the trimmed V and J ends, which lost 2 bases and 1 base, there was a span of 12 bases. Germline assignment: CDR1 LNHDA and CDR2 SQIVND (reference sequence).

The chain recombines TRBV27 with TRBJ2-7, with 7 bases aligning to TRBD2. This CDR3 region has 16 residues. CDR1 is MNHEY, CDR2 SMNVEV, per germline (reference sequence). J gave up 7 bases and V 6 bases, and 18 bases lay outside the gene matches. The CDR3 nucleotides read TGTGCCAGCAGCCCCCTGTCTAGCGGTAAAGGTTTAGAGCAGTACTTC. It codes for CASSPLSSGKGLEQYF.

The J gene is TRBJ1-3, the V gene TRBV5-6; D unresolved. Germline V gene sequence: CDR1 SGHDT, CDR2 YYEEEE. CDR3 length equals 15 residues. V gave up 6 bases and J gave up 0 bases, with 13 bases separating them. DNA of the CDR3: TGTGCCAGCACCACAACACGGAGCTCTGGAAACACCATATATTTT. Translating gives CASTTTRSSGNTIYF.

This clone has a single count. The gene calls are TRBV11-2 and TRBJ2-2, with 8 bases lining up with TRBD1. This CDR3 has 15 residues. V lost 5 bases and J lost 5; bases outside the gene matches: 7. Germline CDR1 reads SGHAT; CDR2 reads FQNNGV. Here the CDR3 DNA reads TGTGCCAGCAGCCATGGACAGGGAGGAACCGGGGAGCTGTTTTTT. Residues: CASSHGQGGTGELFF.

A single count supports this clone. The chain employs TRBV11-1 and TRBJ1-2, with 11 bases that match TRBD1. Germline assignment: CDR1 SGHAT and CDR2 FQDESV (reference sequence). J gave up 8 bases and V 5 bases, and 7 bases lay outside the gene matches. The CDR3 is 14 amino acids. The CDR3, as DNA: TGTGCCAGCAGCCACGGGACAGGGGGTGAAGGCTACACCTTC. Translating it yields CASSHGTGGEGYTF.

The V call is TRBV19, the J call TRBJ2-3; 11 bases map to TRBD2. This CDR3 is 18 amino acids long. The trim removed 6 bases at V and 3 bases at J, leaving 14 bases unmatched. In germline, CDR1 is LNHDA, CDR2 SQIVND (reference sequence). The CDR3 sequence: CASSPGTSGRLGTDTQYF. The CDR3 DNA reads TGTGCCAGTAGCCCCGGGACTAGCGGCCGATTAGGTACAGATACGCAGTATTTT.

The rearrangement links TRBV5-1 to TRBJ1-5, with D possibly matching TRBD1 (6 bases). This CDR3 region has 15 residues. V lost 1 base and J lost 0, with 8 bases in between. Germline V gives CDR1 SGHRS, CDR2 YFSETQ. The CDR3 DNA reads TGCGCCAGCAGCTTGCAGGGGCATAGCAATCAGCCCCAGCATTTT. Protein product: CASSLQGHSNQPQHF.

This clone is a singleton in its sample. The rearrangement uses TRBV28 and TRBJ1-6, with D unclear. The V end was cut by 3 bases, the J end by 6 bases, with 12 bases between. From germline, CDR1 is MDHEN and CDR2 SYDVKM. The CDR3 is 15 residues long. In DNA form, the CDR3 reads TGTGCCAGCAGTTTGTACGAGGATTCTAATTCACCCCTCCACTTT. This gives the protein CASSLYEDSNSPLHF.

The chain recombines TRBV2 with TRBJ2-5, with 12 nucleotides matching TRBD1. Per the germline V gene, CDR1 is SNHLY and CDR2 is FYNNEI. The CDR3 runs 15 residues. V gave up 11 bases and J gave up 4 bases; unmatched junction bases: 11. The CDR3 nucleotides are TGTGCCGCCCTCTCAGGGACAGGGGGCGGAGAGACCCAGTACTTC. It translates to CAALSGTGGGETQYF.

This rearrangement joins TRBV15 to TRBJ1-4, with 11 bases fitting TRBD1. The V gene end was trimmed by 3 bases and the J gene end by 6 bases; junction bases not matched to a gene: 9. CDR1 is LNHNV, CDR2 YYDKDF, per germline (reference sequence). This CDR3 has 17 residues. The CDR3 DNA reads as TGTGCCACCAGCAGTCTGGGACAGGGGGGCTGGTATGAAAAACTGTTTTTT. Its protein product is CATSSLGQGGWYEKLFF.

In this sample, this clone turned up once. The genes are TRBV4-1 and TRBJ2-7; 10 bases are shared with TRBD1. The CDR3 extends over 17 amino acids. With 0 bases clipped from V and 5 bases from J, the junction kept 10 bases outside the gene matches. The V gene's germline CDR1 is MGHRA and CDR2 YSYEKL. Here the CDR3 reads CASSQDPGGTGDHEQYF. CDR3 DNA: TGCGCCAGCAGCCAAGATCCGGGCGGGACAGGGGACCACGAGCAGTACTTC.

This clone has only one observation. The rearrangement uses TRBV29-1 and TRBJ1-5; TRBD1 matches 8 bases. This CDR3 has 13 amino acids. The V gene end was trimmed by 7 bases and the J gene end by 6 bases; junction bases not matched to a gene: 8. Germline lookup yields CDR1 SQVTM and CDR2 ANQGSEA. The chain's CDR3 is CSAGGEGGQPQHF. CDR3 bases: TGCAGCGCAGGGGGCGAGGGGGGTCAGCCCCAGCATTTT.

CDR3 nucleotide sequence: TGTGCCAGCAGCCCGGGGGGGTTGTACCAAGAGACCCAGTACTTC. Protein sequence: CASSPGGLYQETQYF. The chain carries TRBV5-6 and TRBJ2-5, with 8 nucleotides matching TRBD2. Trimming cost V 4 bases and J 0 bases; bases outside gene matches: 5. This CDR3 is built from 15 residues. Per germline, CDR1 SGHDT and CDR2 YYEEEE.

The V and J genes are TRBV5-5 and TRBJ2-7; 11 bases fit TRBD1. The CDR3 spans 15 residues. Germline CDR1 and CDR2: SGHKS and YYEKEE (reference sequence). Germline trimming cut 0 bases from V and 3 bases from J; bases unmatched to any gene: 2. The CDR3 loop is CASSLAGTGGYEQYF. The CDR3 DNA follows: TGTGCCAGCAGCTTGGCCGGGACAGGGGGCTACGAGCAGTACTTC.

The chain uses TRBV27 and TRBJ2-1; D is possibly TRBD2 (7 bases). The germline CDR1 and CDR2 sequences are MNHEY and SMNVEV (reference sequence). The CDR3 sequence is 15 residues long. The V end was cut by 7 bases, the J end by 5 bases, with 18 bases between. This chain's CDR3 is CASTGGGQRNNEQFF. CDR3 sequence (DNA): TGTGCCAGCACCGGCGGGGGACAAAGAAACAATGAGCAGTTCTTC.

In this sample, this clone turned up once. The genes are TRBV14 and TRBJ1-2; 9 positions agree with TRBD1. This CDR3 is built from 16 residues. V trimming: 0 bases; J trimming: 4 bases; junction bases outside the gene matches: 6. The germline CDR1 and CDR2 sequences are SGHDN and FVKESK. The CDR3 nucleotides read TGTGCCAGCAGCCAAGATCTCACAGGGGGCGCCTATGGCTACACCTTC. It specifies CASSQDLTGGAYGYTF.

The chain combines TRBV11-2 with TRBJ2-7; D is unclear. The CDR3 consists of 13 residues. V was clipped by 1 base and J by 6 bases, with 10 bases between them. CDR1 and CDR2 (germline): SGHAT, FQNNGV. The CDR3 nucleotides are TGTGCCAGCAGCTTAGTTTGGCAGGCCGAGCAGTACTTC. This translates into CASSLVWQAEQYF.

V and J are TRBV30 and TRBJ2-3, with a possible D match to TRBD1 (6 bases). Trimming left V 2 bases short and J 4 bases short, with 10 bases between. The CDR3 consists of 13 residues. Germline CDR1 GTSNPN, CDR2 SVGIG (reference sequence). CDR3 protein: CAWSRGLADTQYF. Here the CDR3 DNA reads TGTGCCTGGAGTAGGGGGTTGGCAGATACGCAGTATTTT.

The CDR3 nucleotides are TGTGCCAGCAGTTACGGCAGCAATCAGCCCCAGCATTTT. Translated: CASSYGSNQPQHF. The chain uses TRBV6-6 and TRBJ1-5; D is uncertain. The germline gives CDR1 MNHNY, CDR2 SVGAGI (reference sequence). The CDR3 covers 13 residues. The V gene lost 2 bases and the J gene lost 1 base, with 3 bases spanning the gap.

This chain uses TRBV5-1 with TRBJ2-5; TRBD2 matches 13 bases. The trim removed 3 bases at V and 1 base at J, leaving 6 bases unmatched. From germline, CDR1 is SGHRS and CDR2 YFSETQ. This CDR3 region has 17 residues. CDR3 sequence reads: CASSSGLAGVIQETQYF. The CDR3 DNA is TGCGCCAGCAGCTCCGGACTAGCGGGGGTAATCCAAGAGACCCAGTACTTC.

The rearrangement uses TRBV7-9 and TRBJ1-3; 10 nucleotides match TRBD1. Germline CDR1 reads SEHNR; CDR2 reads FQNEAQ (reference sequence). The length of the CDR3 is 16 residues. V lost 2 bases and J lost 0; bases outside the gene matches: 1. The CDR3 spells CASSLRTGGSGNTIYF. CDR3 coding DNA: TGTGCCAGCAGCTTAAGGACAGGGGGCTCTGGAAACACCATATATTTT.

The rearrangement links TRBV6-6 to TRBJ2-1; D ambiguous. CDR1 MNHNY and CDR2 SVGAGI come from the germline V gene (reference sequence). The CDR3 covers 15 residues. The ends were cut back, 0 bases at V and 8 bases at J, with 14 bases in the middle. CDR3 in amino acids: CASSYSGYTNDEQFF. In DNA form, the CDR3 reads TGTGCCAGCAGTTACTCGGGATACACGAACGATGAGCAGTTCTTC.